This note documents a single T cell receptor beta chain sequence. Libraries were prepared by immunoSEQ multiplex PCR; TCRdb keeps only in-frame clonotypes and omits some of them. Of a few hundred thousand clones listed, around 87% are singletons. This entry is derived from a study of cytomegalovirus exposure and HLA in healthy donors. This CDR3 is 10 amino acids long. The ends were cut back, 4 bases at V and 8 bases at J, with 6 bases in the middle. Looked up from germline, CDR1 is SGDLS and CDR2 is YYNGEE. The chain is built from TRBV9 and TRBJ1-1; D unresolved. The TCR sequence derives from a woman between 18 and 29 years old in good health and CMV-seronegative. Material for sequencing was PBMCs. The CDR3 spells CASSPVEAFF. As DNA, the CDR3 is TGTGCCAGCAGCCCCGTCGAAGCTTTCTTT. Combining the CDR3 with reference TRBV9 and TRBJ1-1 gives the whole variable domain DSGVTQTPKHLITATGQRVTLRCSPRSGDLSVYWYQQSLDQGLQFLIQYYNGEERAKGNILERFSAQQFPDLHSELNLSSLELGDSALYFCASSPVEAFFGQGTRLTVV.